This T cell receptor (beta chain) stems from a study of blood T cell repertoires in COVID-19. Here immunoSEQ multiplex PCR was the method, and the copy in TCRdb shows in-frame clones only, minus some. The table includes hundreds of thousands of clones, roughly 82% detected once. Germline CDR1 and CDR2: KGHSY and FQNENV. V lost 0 bases and J 2 bases, leaving 17 bases between the germline ends. The CDR3 contains 18 residues. The source of this sequence is a woman older than 75 with active or convalescent COVID-19. Sequencing used peripheral blood. The J gene is TRBJ1-5, the V gene TRBV16; maybe TRBD1 (5 bases). This CDR3 reads CASSQSARTGEGNQPQHF. The CDR3 region has the DNA TGTGCCAGCAGCCAATCGGCCAGAACGGGGGAGGGCAATCAGCCCCAGCATTTT. The full variable domain, its missing parts supplied by reference TRBV16 and TRBJ1-5, is GEEVAQTPKHLVRGEGQKAKLYCAPIKGHSYVFWYQQVLKNEFKFLISFQNENVFDETGMPKERFSAKCLPNSPCSLEIQATKLEDSAVYFCASSQSARTGEGNQPQHFGDGTRLSIL.